The subject of this entry is one T cell receptor (beta chain). Its antigen is not yet known. No much larger clone is present one base from it, and per-base qualities are unavailable. Reading the label with the study, this specimen's treatment or condition is: in vitro stimulation with specific CMV peptide epitopes to enrich CMV-specific T cells. This sample was sequenced with an Illumina HiSeq 1500. TCRdb itself trimmed the public reads at Q25 with fastp, ran MiXCR and retained productive beta chains. Identical CDR3 protein sequences are pooled into one entry, listed with their most common genes and DNA. The sample table records 900,000 to 950,000 distinct CDR3 sequences; roughly 31% of these occur just once. Clones ranked in the top ten supply 10% to 15% of the sample. The sample belongs to a study of T cell repertoires in cytomegalovirus infection (dated by TCRdb to 2018 to 2020). Study-wide context: Recently identified HLA-C-restricted CMV epitopes, whose presentation resists viral immunomodulation, were targeted by peptide stimulations together with well-studied HLA-B-restricted epitopes. Donor HLA type was relevant to the analysis, because carriage of CMV infection together with the matching HLA type was indicated by public TCR beta signatures. Results the study describes overall, beyond this receptor: The ex vivo response was dominated by HLA-C-restricted CMV-specific TCR beta clonotypes, which also provided the single most frequent clonotype in two of eight donors. In both this cohort and an independent cohort of a few hundred donors, the cumulative frequency of public TCR beta family members distinguished carriers of CMV infection plus the relevant HLA type.

The junction shows trimming of 1 base on V and 3 bases on J, and the gene matches do not reach 7 bases of it. CDR1 SGHDT and CDR2 YYEEEE are derived from the germline V gene. Its CDR3 holds 15 amino acids, cysteine through phenylalanine. Here the CDR3 DNA is all that survives: 45 bases in frame from base 1. The source of this sequence is a human donor in good health (CMV status not recorded). Some clones in this sample may be carry-over from other donors' samples. The sample consisted of cultured CD8+ T cells from PBMCs, taken from culture after CMV antigen stimulation. The sequence is built from TRBV5-6 and TRBJ2-7, with 7 central nucleotides matching TRBD2. The CDR3 in this case is CASSLISGVIYEQYF. The nucleotide sequence reads as follows: TGTGCCAGCAGCTTGATCAGCGGGGTAATCTACGAGCAGTACTTC.